The 28 T cell receptor beta chains in this list originate from one sample, sequenced in a study of blood T cell repertoires in COVID-19. Sequencing used immunoSEQ multiplex PCR; TCRdb keeps in-frame clones, though not all of them. The sample lists around 31,000 clones; approximately 89% were seen once. The sample comprised peripheral blood. These receptor sequences come from a man aged 55-75 years with acute or convalescent COVID-19.

The table lists this clone with a count of one. This chain connects TRBV5-8 to TRBJ1-5; D gene ambiguous. With 5 bases removed from V and 2 bases from J, the gap between germline ends came to 11 bases. The CDR3 is 14 amino acids. From germline, CDR1 is SGHTS and CDR2 YDEGEE. The CDR3, as DNA: TGTGCCAGCAGATTTATGTCGGGCAATCAGCCCCAGCATTTT. It is translated as CASRFMSGNQPQHF.

The chain couples TRBV10-3 to TRBJ1-5, with a possible D match to TRBD1 (5 bases). V lost 0 bases and J lost 7, with 19 bases in between. Germline loops: CDR1 ENHRY, CDR2 SYGVKD. The CDR3 is 17 residues long. As DNA, the CDR3 is TGTGCCATCAGTGAGTCTGGTTTAGGGCCAGGGAAACAGCCCCAGCATTTT. Protein: CAISESGLGPGKQPQHF.

The chain has TRBV7-9 and TRBJ1-2; TRBD1 matches at 9 bases. V shed 3 bases, J shed 4 bases, and the junction held 0 bases outside the gene matches. The length of the CDR3 is 13 residues. The germline CDR1 and CDR2 sequences are SEHNR and FQNEAQ (reference sequence). The CDR3 coding sequence is TGTGCCAGCAGCTTGACAGGGGGCTATGGCTACACCTTC. Translation: CASSLTGGYGYTF.

A single count supports this clone. The V call is TRBV7-9, the J call TRBJ2-2, with unresolved D. There are 16 residues in the CDR3. With 4 bases removed from V and 1 base from J, the gap between germline ends came to 13 bases. The germline V gene encodes CDR1 SEHNR and CDR2 FQNEAQ (reference sequence). This chain's CDR3 is CASSSSPAGNTGELFF. In nucleotides, the CDR3 is TGTGCCAGCAGCTCAAGTCCGGCAGGGAACACCGGGGAGCTGTTTTTT. The whole variable domain, remainder taken from reference TRBV7-9 and TRBJ2-2, is DTGVSQNPRHKITKRGQNVTFRCDPISEHNRLYWYRQTLGQGPEFLTYFQNEAQLEKSRLLSDRFSAERPKGSFSTLEIQRTEQGDSAMYLCASSSSPAGNTGELFFGEGSRLTVL.

The rearrangement uses TRBV6-5 and TRBJ1-2, with no clear D. The CDR3 is 14 amino acids. The V end lost 6 bases, the J end lost 8 bases, and 19 bases lay between the germline ends. Germline-derived CDR1 and CDR2 are MNHEY and SVGAGI. The CDR3 spells CASSRFAGIWGYTF. Written as DNA, the CDR3 is TGTGCCAGCAGCAGGTTCGCCGGGATTTGGGGCTACACCTTC.

This chain links TRBV5-6 with TRBJ2-7; 8 nucleotides match TRBD2. Germline trimming cut 5 bases from V and 4 bases from J; bases unmatched to any gene: 8. Germline assignment: CDR1 SGHDT and CDR2 YYEEEE. The CDR3 contains 14 residues. The CDR3 nucleotides are TGTGCCAGCAGTATTAGCGGGGTTCGGTACGAGCAGTACGTC. Encoded protein: CASSISGVRYEQYV.

The chain recombines TRBV2 with TRBJ1-5; no reliable D call. Germline CDR1 and CDR2: SNHLY and FYNNEI. This CDR3 contains 16 residues. Trimming took 6 bases from V and 0 from J, leaving 15 bases between them. The CDR3: CASRNRVSHSNQPQHF. CDR3 DNA sequence: TGTGCCAGCAGAAACCGGGTATCGCATAGCAATCAGCCCCAGCATTTT.

The gene calls are TRBV4-1 and TRBJ1-5; 11 nucleotides align to TRBD1. The V gene's germline CDR1 is MGHRA and CDR2 YSYEKL. V shed 4 bases, J shed 7 bases, and the junction held 3 bases outside the gene matches. The CDR3 runs 14 residues. The CDR3 sequence is CASSLGTGGQPQHF. The CDR3 DNA reads as TGCGCCAGCAGCCTTGGGACAGGGGGGCAGCCCCAGCATTTT.

The CDR3 loop reads CASSGGGGRPEAFF. CDR3 DNA sequence: TGTGCCAGCTCCGGCGGAGGGGGCCGGCCTGAAGCTTTCTTT. The V gene is TRBV19, the J gene TRBJ1-1; 7 bases line up with TRBD1. J was trimmed by 6 bases and V by 9 bases; bases with no gene match: 13. The length of the CDR3 is 14 residues. From germline, CDR1 is LNHDA and CDR2 SQIVND (reference sequence).

In DNA, the CDR3 is TGTGCCAGTAGTGGCCTAGCGGATCAATCGGAGCAGTTCTTC. Its protein product is CASSGLADQSEQFF. The chain joins TRBV19 to TRBJ2-1, with 7 bases aligning to TRBD2. After removal of 5 bases from V and 10 bases from J, the junction contained 11 bases not matched to a gene. This CDR3 is 14 amino acids long. Germline CDR1 and CDR2: LNHDA and SQIVND (reference sequence).

The chain has TRBV27 and TRBJ2-7; 7 bases match TRBD2. Germline trimming cut 6 bases from V and 5 bases from J; bases unmatched to any gene: 10. The CDR3 has 14 amino acids. Germline CDR1 is MNHEY and CDR2 is SMNVEV (reference sequence). The CDR3 is CASRIRRGRNEQYF. The CDR3, as DNA: TGTGCCAGCAGAATTAGGCGGGGGAGGAACGAGCAGTACTTC.

The chain has TRBV4-2 and TRBJ1-2; D remains unclear. Germline V gene sequence: CDR1 LGHNA, CDR2 YNFKEQ. The CDR3 has 14 residues. V lost 2 bases to trimming and J lost 1 base, with 8 bases between them. In DNA form, the CDR3 reads TGTGCCAGCAGCCAATGGGAGGATAACTATGGCTACACCTTC. Translation: CASSQWEDNYGYTF.

The chain joins TRBV14 to TRBJ1-4; 7 nucleotides match TRBD1. The CDR3 runs to 17 residues. The V gene's germline CDR1 is SGHDN and CDR2 FVKESK. Trimming at V came to 3 bases and at J to 6 bases, leaving 13 bases not matched to a gene. The CDR3 region has the DNA TGTGCCAGCAGCCAGGTCACCCGGGGACAGTTTCATGAAAAACTGTTTTTT. It specifies CASSQVTRGQFHEKLFF. The full variable domain, rest sourced from reference TRBV14 and TRBJ1-4, is EAGVTQFPSHSVIEKGQTVTLRCDPISGHDNLYWYRRVMGKEIKFLLHFVKESKQDESGMPNNRFLAERTGGTYSTLKVQPAELEDSGVYFCASSQVTRGQFHEKLFFGSGTQLSVL.

Points on this clone: Mismatch with germline at one junction end may stem from a read error. This chain connects TRBV12-5 to TRBJ1-2; no clear D. The CDR3 is 12 amino acids. Per germline, CDR1 LGHNT and CDR2 FRNRAP. The CDR3 region has the DNA TGTGCTAGTGGTTCGCTTCTGTTCTGGACTGCCTTC. Its protein product is CASGSLLFWTAF.

The chain has TRBV19 and TRBJ1-2; perhaps TRBD1 as D (5 bases). Germline CDR1 and CDR2: LNHDA and SQIVND (reference sequence). CDR3 length: 16 residues. Trimming shortened V by 1 base and J by 4 bases, and 16 bases separated the two germline ends. The CDR3 sequence: CASSIGGETVLYGYTF. In DNA, the CDR3 is TGTGCCAGTAGTATAGGGGGGGAGACGGTACTCTATGGCTACACCTTC.

V gene TRBV9 combines with J gene TRBJ2-1, with D unresolved. The V gene's germline CDR1 is SGDLS and CDR2 YYNGEE. Trimming shortened V by 4 bases and J by 6 bases, and 17 bases separated the two germline ends. There are 15 residues in the CDR3. The CDR3 spells CASSPPFVAPNEQFF. CDR3 nucleotide sequence: TGTGCCAGCAGCCCTCCCTTCGTGGCCCCCAATGAGCAGTTCTTC.

The rearrangement links TRBV9 to TRBJ2-2, with D maybe TRBD2 (7 bases). The V gene's germline CDR1 is SGDLS and CDR2 YYNGEE. V was cut by 6 bases and J by 5 bases, with 14 bases left in between. The length of the CDR3 is 14 residues. The CDR3: CASKWEGETGELFF. Written as DNA, the CDR3 is TGTGCCAGCAAGTGGGAGGGGGAGACCGGGGAGCTGTTTTTT. Using reference TRBV9 and TRBJ2-2 for the parts outside the CDR3, the full variable domain is DSGVTQTPKHLITATGQRVTLRCSPRSGDLSVYWYQQSLDQGLQFLIQYYNGEERAKGNILERFSAQQFPDLHSELNLSSLELGDSALYFCASKWEGETGELFFGEGSRLTVL.

This clone was counted a single time. This chain joins TRBV11-3 and TRBJ2-3; tentative D call: TRBD2 (6 bases). Per the germline V gene, CDR1 is SGHNT and CDR2 is YENEEA. V gave up 3 bases and J gave up 0 bases, with 10 bases separating them. This CDR3 is built from 15 residues. The CDR3 spells CASSFSGVSTDTQYF. CDR3 in DNA: TGTGCCAGCAGCTTTTCGGGGGTTAGCACAGATACGCAGTATTTT.

The CDR3 DNA is TGCGCCAGCAGCGCCGCGACAGGGGATGGCTACACCTTC. Translating gives CASSAATGDGYTF. This sequence joins TRBV5-1 and TRBJ1-2; TRBD1 agrees at 8 bases. The germline gives CDR1 SGHRS, CDR2 YFSETQ. The length of the CDR3 is 13 residues. Losses at the gene ends were 4 bases for V and 6 bases for J; bases not matched to a gene: 5.

V gene TRBV23-1 combines with J gene TRBJ1-4, with D tentatively TRBD1 (6 bases). TRBV23-1 is sorted into the ORF group, with uncertain function. The CDR3 has 14 residues. V lost 0 bases and J 8 bases, leaving 10 bases between the germline ends. This CDR3 reads CASSQSRGREKLFF. The CDR3 DNA follows: TGCGCCAGCAGTCAATCCAGGGGCAGGGAAAAACTGTTTTTT.

V usage is TRBV5-6 and J usage is TRBJ1-1; 9 nucleotides match TRBD1. V trimming: 2 bases; J trimming: 7 bases; junction bases outside the gene matches: 9. The CDR3 loop spans 15 amino acids. Germline values: CDR1 SGHDT, CDR2 YYEEEE. The CDR3 bases are TGTGCCAGCAGCTTTGGGACAGGGTATAGCATTGAAGCTTTCTTT. Protein sequence: CASSFGTGYSIEAFF.

This sequence joins TRBV7-6 and TRBJ1-2; no reliable D call. V shed 4 bases and J shed 13 bases, with 19 bases lying between them. The germline V gene has CDR1 SGHVS and CDR2 FNYEAQ. The CDR3 loop spans 13 amino acids. The chain's CDR3 is CASSSGDAAGSTF. CDR3 coding DNA: TGTGCCAGCAGCTCCGGTGATGCCGCTGGTTCCACCTTC.

CDR3 loop: CASSISGQNEQFF. DNA for the CDR3: TGTGCCAGTAGTATTTCGGGACAGAATGAGCAGTTCTTC. This chain links TRBV19 with TRBJ2-1; 7 bases fit TRBD1. Unmatched junction bases numbered 3, after V lost 3 bases and J lost 7 bases. The CDR3 is made up of 13 amino acids. Germline lookup yields CDR1 LNHDA and CDR2 SQIVND (reference sequence).

V is TRBV28 and J is TRBJ1-1, with 9 bases fitting TRBD1. Germline CDR1 MDHEN, CDR2 SYDVKM. The CDR3 is made up of 14 amino acids. V was pared by 10 bases and J by 5 bases, with 11 bases of the junction left unmatched. The CDR3, as DNA: TGTGCCACCTACCCGGGACAGGGATGGACTGAAGCTTTCTTT. Translating it yields CATYPGQGWTEAFF. Drawing the rest from reference TRBV28 and TRBJ1-1, the complete variable domain is DVKVTQSSRYLVKRTGEKVFLECVQDMDHENMFWYRQDPGLGLRLIYFSYDVKMKEKGDIPEGYSVSREKKERFSLILESASTNQTSMYLCATYPGQGWTEAFFGQGTRLTVV.

This sequence joins TRBV6-5 and TRBJ2-5; the D is unclear. The germline V and J ends were trimmed by 5 bases and 4 bases, with 5 bases remaining between them. Germline V gene data show CDR1 as MNHEY and CDR2 as SVGAGI. This CDR3 contains 11 residues. The CDR3, as DNA: TGTGCCAGCAGTAACAGAGAGACCCAGTACTTC. Its translation is CASSNRETQYF.

V and J are TRBV11-1 and TRBJ2-2; TRBD1 matches at 7 bases. This CDR3 comprises 15 residues. V trimming: 4 bases; J trimming: 4 bases; junction bases outside the gene matches: 6. CDR1 is SGHAT and CDR2 is FQDESV in the germline V gene (reference sequence). CDR3: CASSYRGSITGELFF. Here the CDR3 DNA reads TGTGCCAGCAGCTACAGGGGTTCGATCACCGGGGAGCTGTTTTTT. The full variable domain, completed using reference TRBV11-1 and TRBJ2-2, is EAEVAQSPRYKITEKSQAVAFWCDPISGHATLYWYRQILGQGPELLVQFQDESVVDDSQLPKDRFSAERLKGVDSTLKIQPAELGDSAMYLCASSYRGSITGELFFGEGSRLTVL.

The genes are TRBV3-1 (or the pseudogene TRBV3-2) and TRBJ2-5; 15 bases line up with TRBD2. The CDR3 length is 17 residues. Germline loops: CDR1 LGHDT, CDR2 YNNKEL (reference sequence). Trimming cost V 2 bases and J 4 bases; bases outside gene matches: 5. This CDR3 reads CASSQTGLAGGGETQYF. DNA of the CDR3: TGTGCCAGCAGCCAAACAGGACTAGCGGGAGGGGGAGAGACCCAGTACTTC.

This rearrangement joins TRBV30 to TRBJ1-4; D might be TRBD1 (5 bases). Between the trimmed V and J ends, which lost 0 bases and 7 bases, there was a span of 9 bases. CDR3 length equals 13 residues. The V gene's germline CDR1 is GTSNPN and CDR2 SVGIG (reference sequence). Here the CDR3 DNA reads TGTGCCTGGAGTGTCCAGGGAGGTGAAAAACTGTTTTTT. This codes for CAWSVQGGEKLFF. Full variable domain (rest looked up from reference TRBV30 and TRBJ1-4): SQTIHQWPATLVQPVGSPLSLECTVEGTSNPNLYWYRQAAGRGLQLLFYSVGIGQISSEVPQNLSASRPQDRQFILSSKKLLLSDSGFYLCAWSVQGGEKLFFGSGTQLSVL.